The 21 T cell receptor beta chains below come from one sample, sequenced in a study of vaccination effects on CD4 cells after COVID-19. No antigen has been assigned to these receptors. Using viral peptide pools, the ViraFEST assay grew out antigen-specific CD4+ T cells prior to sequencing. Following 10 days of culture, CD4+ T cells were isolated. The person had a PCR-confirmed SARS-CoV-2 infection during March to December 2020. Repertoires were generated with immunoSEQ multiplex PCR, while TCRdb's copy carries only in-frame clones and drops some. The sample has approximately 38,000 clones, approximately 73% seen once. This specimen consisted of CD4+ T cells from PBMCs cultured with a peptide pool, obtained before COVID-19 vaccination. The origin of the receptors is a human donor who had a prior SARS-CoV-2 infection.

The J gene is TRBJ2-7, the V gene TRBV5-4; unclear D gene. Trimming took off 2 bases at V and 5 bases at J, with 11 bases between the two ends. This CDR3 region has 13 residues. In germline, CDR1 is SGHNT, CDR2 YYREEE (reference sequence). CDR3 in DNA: TGTGCCAGCAGCTTCCCTAGTAATAACGAGCAGTACTTC. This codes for CASSFPSNNEQYF.

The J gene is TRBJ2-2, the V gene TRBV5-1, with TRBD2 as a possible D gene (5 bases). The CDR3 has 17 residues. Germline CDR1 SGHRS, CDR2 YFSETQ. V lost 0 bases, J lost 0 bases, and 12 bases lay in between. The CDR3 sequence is CASSLVSGGANTGELFF. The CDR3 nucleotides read TGCGCCAGCAGCTTGGTGAGCGGAGGAGCGAACACCGGGGAGCTGTTTTTT.

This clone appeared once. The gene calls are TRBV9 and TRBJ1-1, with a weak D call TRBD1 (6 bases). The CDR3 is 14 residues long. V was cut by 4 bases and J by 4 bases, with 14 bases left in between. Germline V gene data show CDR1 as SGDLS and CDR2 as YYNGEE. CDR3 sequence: CASSPGGPFTEAFF. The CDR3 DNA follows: TGTGCCAGCAGCCCCGGGGGGCCCTTCACTGAAGCTTTCTTT.

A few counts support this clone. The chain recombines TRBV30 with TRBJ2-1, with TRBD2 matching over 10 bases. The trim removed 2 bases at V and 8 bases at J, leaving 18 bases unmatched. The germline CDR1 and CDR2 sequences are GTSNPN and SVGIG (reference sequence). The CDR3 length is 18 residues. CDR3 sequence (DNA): TGTGCCTGGAGTAGGGAGGAACTAGCGGGACTCTGGGGGGATGAGCAGTTCTTC. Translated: CAWSREELAGLWGDEQFF.

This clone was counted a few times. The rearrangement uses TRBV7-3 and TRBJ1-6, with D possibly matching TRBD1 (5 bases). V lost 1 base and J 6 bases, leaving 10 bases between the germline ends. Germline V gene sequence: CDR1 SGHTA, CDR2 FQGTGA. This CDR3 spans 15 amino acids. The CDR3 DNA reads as TGTGCCAGCAGCTTAAGTCGGGGCGTTAATTCACCCCTCCACTTT. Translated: CASSLSRGVNSPLHF.

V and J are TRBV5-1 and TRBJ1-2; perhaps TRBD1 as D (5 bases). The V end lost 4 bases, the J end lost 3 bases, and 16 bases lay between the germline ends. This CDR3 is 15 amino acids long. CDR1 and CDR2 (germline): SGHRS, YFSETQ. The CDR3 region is CASSAQNGAYYGYTF. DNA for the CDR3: TGCGCCAGCAGCGCCCAAAATGGGGCTTACTATGGCTACACCTTC.

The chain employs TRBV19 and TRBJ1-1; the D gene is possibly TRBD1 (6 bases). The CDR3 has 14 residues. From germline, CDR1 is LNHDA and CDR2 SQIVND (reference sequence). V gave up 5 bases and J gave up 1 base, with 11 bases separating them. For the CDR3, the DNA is TGTGCCAGTAGTGTCAGGACAGCGAACACTGAAGCTTTCTTT. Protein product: CASSVRTANTEAFF.

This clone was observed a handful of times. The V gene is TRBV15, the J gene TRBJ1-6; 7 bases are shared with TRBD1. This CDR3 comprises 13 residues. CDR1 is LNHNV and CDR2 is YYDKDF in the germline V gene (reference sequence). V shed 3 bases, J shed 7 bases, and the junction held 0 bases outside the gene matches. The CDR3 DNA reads TGTGCCACCAGCAGGGGACAGAATTCACCCCTCCACTTT. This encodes CATSRGQNSPLHF.

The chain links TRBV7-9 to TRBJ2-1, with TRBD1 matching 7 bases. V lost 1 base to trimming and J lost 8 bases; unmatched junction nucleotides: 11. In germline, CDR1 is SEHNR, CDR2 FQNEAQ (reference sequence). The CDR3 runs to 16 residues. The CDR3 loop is CASSLVGTEPNDEQFF. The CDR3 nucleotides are TGTGCCAGCAGCTTAGTAGGGACAGAGCCAAACGATGAGCAGTTCTTC.

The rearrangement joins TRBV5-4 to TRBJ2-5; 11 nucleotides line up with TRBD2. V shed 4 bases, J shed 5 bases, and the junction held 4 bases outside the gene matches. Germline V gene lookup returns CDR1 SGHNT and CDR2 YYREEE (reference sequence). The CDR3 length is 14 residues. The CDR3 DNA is TGTGCCAGCAGCAACCGGACTAGCGGGGAGACCCAGTACTTC. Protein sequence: CASSNRTSGETQYF.

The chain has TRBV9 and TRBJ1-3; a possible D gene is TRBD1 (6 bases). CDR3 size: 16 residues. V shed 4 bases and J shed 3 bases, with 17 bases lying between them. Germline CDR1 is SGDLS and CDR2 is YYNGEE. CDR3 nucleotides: TGTGCCAGCAGCCCCGGGGACCAGGGGAGTGGAAACACCATATATTTT. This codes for CASSPGDQGSGNTIYF.

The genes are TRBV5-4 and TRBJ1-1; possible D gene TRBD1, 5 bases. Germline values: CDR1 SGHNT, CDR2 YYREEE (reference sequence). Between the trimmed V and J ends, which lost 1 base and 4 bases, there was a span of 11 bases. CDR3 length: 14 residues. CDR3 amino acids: CASSLRDLGTEAFF. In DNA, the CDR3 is TGTGCCAGCAGCTTGCGGGACCTAGGCACTGAAGCTTTCTTT.

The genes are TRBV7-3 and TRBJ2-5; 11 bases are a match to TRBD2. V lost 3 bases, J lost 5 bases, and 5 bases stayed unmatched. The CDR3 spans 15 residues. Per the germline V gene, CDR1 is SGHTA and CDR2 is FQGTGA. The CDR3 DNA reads TGTGCCAGCAGCTTTAGCGGGAGGGCCGGGGAGACCCAGTACTTC. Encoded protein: CASSFSGRAGETQYF.

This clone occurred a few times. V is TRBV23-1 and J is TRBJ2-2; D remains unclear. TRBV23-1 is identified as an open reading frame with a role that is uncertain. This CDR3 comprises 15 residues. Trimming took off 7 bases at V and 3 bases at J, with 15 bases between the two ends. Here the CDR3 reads CASKINCRYTGELFF. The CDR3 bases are TGCGCCAGCAAAATCAACTGTCGGTACACCGGGGAGCTGTTTTTT.

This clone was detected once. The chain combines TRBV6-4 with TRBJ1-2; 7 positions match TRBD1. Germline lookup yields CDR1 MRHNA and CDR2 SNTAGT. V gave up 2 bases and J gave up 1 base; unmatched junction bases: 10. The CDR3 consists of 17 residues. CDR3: CASSDGTVRHSNYGYTF. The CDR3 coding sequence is TGTGCCAGCAGTGACGGGACAGTCCGGCATAGTAACTATGGCTACACCTTC.

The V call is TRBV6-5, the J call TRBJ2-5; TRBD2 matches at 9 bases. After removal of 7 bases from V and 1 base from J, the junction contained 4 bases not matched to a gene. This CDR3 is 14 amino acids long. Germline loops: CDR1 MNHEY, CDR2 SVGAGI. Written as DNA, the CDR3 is TGTGCCAGCACCCAGACTAGCGGCCAAGAGACCCAGTACTTC. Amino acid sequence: CASTQTSGQETQYF.

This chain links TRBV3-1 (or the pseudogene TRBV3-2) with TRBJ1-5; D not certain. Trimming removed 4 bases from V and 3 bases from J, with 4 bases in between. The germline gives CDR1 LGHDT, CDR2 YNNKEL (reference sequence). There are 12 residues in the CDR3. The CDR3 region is CASSRDNQPQHF. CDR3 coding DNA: TGTGCCAGCAGCCGCGACAATCAGCCCCAGCATTTT.

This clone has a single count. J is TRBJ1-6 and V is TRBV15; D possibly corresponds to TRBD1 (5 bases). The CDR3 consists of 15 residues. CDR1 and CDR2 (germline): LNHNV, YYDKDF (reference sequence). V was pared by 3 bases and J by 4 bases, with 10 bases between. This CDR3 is CATSSSRVYNSPLHF. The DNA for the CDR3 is TGTGCCACCAGCAGCAGCAGGGTGTATAATTCACCCCTCCACTTT.

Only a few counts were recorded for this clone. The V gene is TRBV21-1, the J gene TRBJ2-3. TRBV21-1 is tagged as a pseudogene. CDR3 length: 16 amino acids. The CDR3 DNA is TGTGCCAGCTCCCCAATTCAGGGAGAAGGCACAGATACGCAGTATTTT. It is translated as CASSPIQGEGTDTQYF.

The CDR3, as DNA: TGTGCCAGCAGTGACAGGGTTCCGAACACTGAAGCTTTCTTT. Its protein is CASSDRVPNTEAFF. V and J are TRBV2 and TRBJ1-1; perhaps TRBD1 as D (5 bases). Germline values: CDR1 SNHLY, CDR2 FYNNEI. The CDR3 sequence is 14 residues long. V was trimmed by 3 bases and J by 1 base, leaving 9 bases between them.

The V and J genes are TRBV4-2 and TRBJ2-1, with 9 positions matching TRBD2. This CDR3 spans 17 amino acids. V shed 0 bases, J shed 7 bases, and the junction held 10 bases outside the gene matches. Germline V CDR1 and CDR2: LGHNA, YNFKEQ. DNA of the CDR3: TGTGCCAGCAGCCAAGAATGGGCGGGAGGGGTGGGGAATGAGCAGTTCTTC. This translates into CASSQEWAGGVGNEQFF.